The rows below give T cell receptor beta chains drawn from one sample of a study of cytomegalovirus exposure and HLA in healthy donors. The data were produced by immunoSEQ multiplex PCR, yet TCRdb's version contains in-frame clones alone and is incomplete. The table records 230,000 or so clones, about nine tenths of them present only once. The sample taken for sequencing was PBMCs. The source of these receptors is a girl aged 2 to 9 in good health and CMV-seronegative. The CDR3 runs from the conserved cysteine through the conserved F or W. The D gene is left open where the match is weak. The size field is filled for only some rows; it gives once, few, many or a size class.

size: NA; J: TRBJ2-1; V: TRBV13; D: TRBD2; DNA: TGTGCCAGCAGCTGGACTAGCGCGAACAATGAGCAGTTCTTC; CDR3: CASSWTSANNEQFF
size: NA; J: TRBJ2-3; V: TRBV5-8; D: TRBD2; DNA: TGTGCCAGCAGCTCTAGCGGGGGGACTACAGATACGCAGTATTTT; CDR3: CASSSSGGTTDTQYF
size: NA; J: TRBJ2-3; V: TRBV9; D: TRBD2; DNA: TGTGCCAGCAGCCCGCCCGTATCGCGGGGGGACACAGATACGCAGTATTTT; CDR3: CASSPPVSRGDTDTQYF
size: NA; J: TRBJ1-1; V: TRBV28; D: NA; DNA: TGTGCCAGCAGCCCCTCGGGGGGAGGTAACATGAACACTGAAGCTTTCTTT; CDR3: CASSPSGGGNMNTEAFF
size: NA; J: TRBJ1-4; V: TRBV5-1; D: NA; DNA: TGCGCCAGCAGCTTGATCGGCAGGGAAGCAACTAATGAAAAACTGTTTTTT; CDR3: CASSLIGREATNEKLFF
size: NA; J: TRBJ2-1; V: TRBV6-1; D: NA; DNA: TGTGCCAGCAGTGATGGGCTTAACAATGAGCAGTTCTTC; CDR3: CASSDGLNNEQFF
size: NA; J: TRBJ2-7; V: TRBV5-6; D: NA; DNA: TGTGCCAGCAGCTTTTCGTCACGGGTACTCTACGAGCAGTACTTC; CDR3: CASSFSSRVLYEQYF
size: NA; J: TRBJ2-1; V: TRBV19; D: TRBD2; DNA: TGTGCCAGTAGTAAGGGACTAGCCAATGAGCAGTTCTTC; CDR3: CASSKGLANEQFF
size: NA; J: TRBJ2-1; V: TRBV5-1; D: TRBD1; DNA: TGCGCCAGCAGGGGGACAGGGAACAATGAGCAGTTCTTC; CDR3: CASRGTGNNEQFF
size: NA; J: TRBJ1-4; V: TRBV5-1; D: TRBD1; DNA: TGCGCCAGCAGCCAGACAGGGGCAGGAGAAAAACTGTTTTTT; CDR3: CASSQTGAGEKLFF
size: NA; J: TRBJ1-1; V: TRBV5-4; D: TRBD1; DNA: TGTGCCAGCAGCCGACAGGGATTTGAAGCTTTCTTT; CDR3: CASSRQGFEAFF
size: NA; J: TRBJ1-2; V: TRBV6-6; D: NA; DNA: TGTGCCAGCAGTTACTCAAAAGGAGTCTATGGCTACACCTTC; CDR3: CASSYSKGVYGYTF
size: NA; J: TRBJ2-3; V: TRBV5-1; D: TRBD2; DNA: TGCGCCAGCAGCACCTCCCCCACTAGCGGGGGGGCCTTAACAGATACGCAGTATTTT; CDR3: CASSTSPTSGGALTDTQYF
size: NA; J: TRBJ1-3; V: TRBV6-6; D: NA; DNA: TGTGCCAGCAGTTACGGGAATACAGGGCCTGGAAACACCATATATTTT; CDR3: CASSYGNTGPGNTIYF
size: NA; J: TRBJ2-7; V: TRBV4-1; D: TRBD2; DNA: TGCGCCAGCAGCCAAGATTCCCTCCCGACTAGCGGGGGACTCGAGCAGTACTTC; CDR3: CASSQDSLPTSGGLEQYF
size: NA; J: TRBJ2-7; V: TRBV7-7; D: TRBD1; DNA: TGTGCCAGCAGCTTACGGACAGGGAGCTCCTACGAGCAGTACTTC; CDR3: CASSLRTGSSYEQYF
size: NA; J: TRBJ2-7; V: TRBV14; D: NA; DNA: TGTGCCAGCAGCCAAGATCTTGGTCCTACCTACGAGCAGTACTTC; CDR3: CASSQDLGPTYEQYF
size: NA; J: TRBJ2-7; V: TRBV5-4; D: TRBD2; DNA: TGTGCCAGCAGCTCCCACGGCGGGAGGGCCTACGAGCAGTACTTC; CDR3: CASSSHGGRAYEQYF
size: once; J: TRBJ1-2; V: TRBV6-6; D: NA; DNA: TGTGCCAGCAGTTACTCGAGTGCGGGGGTACATGGCTACACCTTC; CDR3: CASSYSSAGVHGYTF
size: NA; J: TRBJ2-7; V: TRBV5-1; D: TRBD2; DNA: TGCGCCAGCAGCTCACTAGCGGGGGCCTACGAGCAGTACTTC; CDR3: CASSSLAGAYEQYF
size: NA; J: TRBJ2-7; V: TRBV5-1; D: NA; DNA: TGCGCCAGCAGCTCCCCAACGAGCTCCTACGAGCAGTACTTC; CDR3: CASSSPTSSYEQYF
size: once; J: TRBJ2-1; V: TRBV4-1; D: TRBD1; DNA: TGCGCCAGCAGCCCCCGGGACAGACTTAACAATGAGCAGTTCTTC; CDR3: CASSPRDRLNNEQFF
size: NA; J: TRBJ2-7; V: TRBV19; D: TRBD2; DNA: TGTGCCAGTAGTGATGTGAGACTAGCGGGAGTGAACGAGCAGTACTTC; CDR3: CASSDVRLAGVNEQYF
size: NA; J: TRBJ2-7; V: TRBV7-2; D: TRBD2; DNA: TGTGCCAGCAGCTTAGGGACTAGCGGGAGGTACGAGCAGTACTTC; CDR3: CASSLGTSGRYEQYF
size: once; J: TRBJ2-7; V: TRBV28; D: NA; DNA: TGTGCCAGCAGTACGTCAGTGGGGAGCTACGAGCAGTACTTC; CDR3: CASSTSVGSYEQYF
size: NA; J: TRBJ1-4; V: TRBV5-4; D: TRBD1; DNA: TGTGCCAGCAGCTTCTGGACAGGGGAAGTTGAAAAACTGTTTTTT; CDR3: CASSFWTGEVEKLFF
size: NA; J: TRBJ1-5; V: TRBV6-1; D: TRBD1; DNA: TGTGCCAGCAGACCCGAGGCAGGGGGAAATCAGCCCCAGCATTTT; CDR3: CASRPEAGGNQPQHF
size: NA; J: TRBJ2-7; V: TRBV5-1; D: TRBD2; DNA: TGCGCCAGCAGCTTGGGGACTAGCGGACGCTCCTACGAGCAGTACTTC; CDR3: CASSLGTSGRSYEQYF
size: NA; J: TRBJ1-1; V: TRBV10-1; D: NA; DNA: TGCGCCAGGGGGGGTGTTTACAGGAGTGAAGCTTTCTTT; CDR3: CARGGVYRSEAFF
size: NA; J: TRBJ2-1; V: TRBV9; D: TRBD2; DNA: TGTGCCAGCAGCGGGACTAGCGGGGGATTCGAGCAGTTCTTC; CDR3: CASSGTSGGFEQFF
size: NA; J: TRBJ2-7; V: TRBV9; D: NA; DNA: TGTGCCAGCAGCGTAGGGGTGGGAGGAGGATACGAGCAGTACTTC; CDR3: CASSVGVGGGYEQYF
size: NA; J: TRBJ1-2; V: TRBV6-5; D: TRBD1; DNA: TGTGCCAGCAGCGGGACAGATGCCTTGGGTGGCTACACCTTC; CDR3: CASSGTDALGGYTF
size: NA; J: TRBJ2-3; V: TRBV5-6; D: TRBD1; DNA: TGTGCCAGCAGCAAGGCAGGGGGCGCCGGCACAGATACGCAGTATTTT; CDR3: CASSKAGGAGTDTQYF
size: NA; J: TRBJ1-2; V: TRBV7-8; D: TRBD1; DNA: TGTGCCAGCAGCCCTGTCGGACAGGCAACTTACTATGGCTACACCTTC; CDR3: CASSPVGQATYYGYTF
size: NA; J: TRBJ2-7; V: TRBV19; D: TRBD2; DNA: TGTGCCAGTAGTAGTAGCGGGGGACCCTACGAGCAGTACTTC; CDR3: CASSSSGGPYEQYF
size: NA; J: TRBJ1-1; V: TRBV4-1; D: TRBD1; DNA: TGCGCCAGCAGCCTCTCCGGGACAGGGACCACTGAAGCTTTCTTT; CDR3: CASSLSGTGTTEAFF
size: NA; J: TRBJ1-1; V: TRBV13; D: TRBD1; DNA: TGTGCCAGCAGCCCAACAGGGGTCGGGAACACTGAAGCTTTCTTT; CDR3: CASSPTGVGNTEAFF
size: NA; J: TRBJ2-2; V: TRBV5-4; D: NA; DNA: TGTGCCAGCACCGAAGATGGACAGAAAAACACCGGGGAGCTGTTTTTT; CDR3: CASTEDGQKNTGELFF
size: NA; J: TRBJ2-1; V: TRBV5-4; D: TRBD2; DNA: TGTGCCAGCAGGGCTGTCAGCGGGGGGGCCGAGAATGAGCAGTTCTTC; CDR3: CASRAVSGGAENEQFF
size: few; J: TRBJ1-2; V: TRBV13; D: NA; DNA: TGTGCCAGCAGCTCCCCCCTCGGCCGCACAGTGAGCTACACCTTC; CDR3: CASSSPLGRTVSYTF
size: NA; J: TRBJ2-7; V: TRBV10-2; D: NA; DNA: TGCGCCAGCAGCCTGCGGCCCTCCTACGAGCAGTACTTC; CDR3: CASSLRPSYEQYF
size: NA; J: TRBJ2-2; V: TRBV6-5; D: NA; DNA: TGTGCCAGCAGTTACTATGGGGGCTCCGGGGAGCTGTTTTTT; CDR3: CASSYYGGSGELFF
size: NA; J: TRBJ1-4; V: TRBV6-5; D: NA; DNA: TGTGCCAGCAGTTACCTCGGGGGAAGTTATGAAAAACTGTTTTTT; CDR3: CASSYLGGSYEKLFF
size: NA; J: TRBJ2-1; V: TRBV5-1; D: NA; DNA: TGCGCCAGCAGCTTGGGGGTAGGAAACAGGGATTACAATGAGCAGTTCTTC; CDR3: CASSLGVGNRDYNEQFF
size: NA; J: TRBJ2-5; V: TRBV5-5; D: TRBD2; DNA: TGTGCCAGCAGCACTAGCGCCGGGGAGACCCAGTACTTC; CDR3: CASSTSAGETQYF
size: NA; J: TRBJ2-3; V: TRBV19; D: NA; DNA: TGTGCCAGTAGTACCCCGGGAGTGGGCACAGATACGCAGTATTTT; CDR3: CASSTPGVGTDTQYF
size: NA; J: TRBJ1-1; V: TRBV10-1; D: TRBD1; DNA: TGCGCCAGCAGGGGACAGGAGGACACTGAAGCTTTCTTT; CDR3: CASRGQEDTEAFF
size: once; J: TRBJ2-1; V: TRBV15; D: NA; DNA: TGTGCCACCAGCCCCCACCCCCGGCGGGCACCAAACAATGAGCAGTTCTTC; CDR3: CATSPHPRRAPNNEQFF
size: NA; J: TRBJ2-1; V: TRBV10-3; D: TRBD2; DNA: TGTGCCATCAGTGAGTCGGTGAGACTAGCGGGAGATAATGAGCAGTTCTTC; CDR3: CAISESVRLAGDNEQFF
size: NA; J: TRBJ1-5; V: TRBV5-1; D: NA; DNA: TGCGCCAGCAGCTTGACAGGGCCTAATCAGCCCCAGCATTTT; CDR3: CASSLTGPNQPQHF
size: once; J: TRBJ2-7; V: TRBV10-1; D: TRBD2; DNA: TGCGCCAGCAGTCCACTAGCGGGGCTCTACGAGCAGTACTTC; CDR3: CASSPLAGLYEQYF
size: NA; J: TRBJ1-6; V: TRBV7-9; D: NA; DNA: TGTGCCAGCAGCTTGAGCGGGAGCGTTTCACCCCTCCACTTT; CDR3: CASSLSGSVSPLHF
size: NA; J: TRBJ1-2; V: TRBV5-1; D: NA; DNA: TGCGCCAGCAGCTTTGACAGCTACTATGGCTACACCTTC; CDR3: CASSFDSYYGYTF
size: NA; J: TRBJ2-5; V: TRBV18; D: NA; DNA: TGTGCCAGCTCACCACGTGAGGAGACCCAGTACTTC; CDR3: CASSPREETQYF
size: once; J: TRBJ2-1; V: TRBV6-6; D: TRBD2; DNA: TGTGCCAGCAGTAACCGACTAGCGGAACCCTACAATGAGCAGTTCTTC; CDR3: CASSNRLAEPYNEQFF
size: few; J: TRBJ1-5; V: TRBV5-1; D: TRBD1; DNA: TGCGCCAGCAGACAGGGGTTGGGCAATCAGCCCCAGCATTTT; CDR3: CASRQGLGNQPQHF
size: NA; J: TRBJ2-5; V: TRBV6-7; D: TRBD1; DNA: TGTGCCAGCATTTCCCACAGGGGAATATTGGAGACCCAGTACTTC; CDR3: CASISHRGILETQYF
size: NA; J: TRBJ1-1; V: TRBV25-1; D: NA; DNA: TGTGCCCAGCCGGGAGGGGTTGGAACTGAAGCTTTCTTT; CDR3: CAQPGGVGTEAFF
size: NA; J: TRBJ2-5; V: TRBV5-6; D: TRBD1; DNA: TGTGCCAGCAGCTTGGGGCAGGGGGCGGGAAAGACCCAGTACTTC; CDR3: CASSLGQGAGKTQYF